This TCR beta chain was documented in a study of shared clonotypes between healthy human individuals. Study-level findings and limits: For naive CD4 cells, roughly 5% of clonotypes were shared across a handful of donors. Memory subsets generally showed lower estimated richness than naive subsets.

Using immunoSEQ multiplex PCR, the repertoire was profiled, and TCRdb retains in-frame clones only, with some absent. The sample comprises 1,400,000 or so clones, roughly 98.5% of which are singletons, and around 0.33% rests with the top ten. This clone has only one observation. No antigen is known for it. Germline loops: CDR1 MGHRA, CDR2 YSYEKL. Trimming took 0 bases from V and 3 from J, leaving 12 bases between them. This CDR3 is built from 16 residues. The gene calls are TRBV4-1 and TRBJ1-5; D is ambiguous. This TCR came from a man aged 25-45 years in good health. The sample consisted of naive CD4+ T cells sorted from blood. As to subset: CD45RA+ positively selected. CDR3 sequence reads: CASSQEGTVLNQPQHF. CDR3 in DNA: TGCGCCAGCAGCCAAGAGGGCACCGTCCTCAATCAGCCCCAGCATTTT.